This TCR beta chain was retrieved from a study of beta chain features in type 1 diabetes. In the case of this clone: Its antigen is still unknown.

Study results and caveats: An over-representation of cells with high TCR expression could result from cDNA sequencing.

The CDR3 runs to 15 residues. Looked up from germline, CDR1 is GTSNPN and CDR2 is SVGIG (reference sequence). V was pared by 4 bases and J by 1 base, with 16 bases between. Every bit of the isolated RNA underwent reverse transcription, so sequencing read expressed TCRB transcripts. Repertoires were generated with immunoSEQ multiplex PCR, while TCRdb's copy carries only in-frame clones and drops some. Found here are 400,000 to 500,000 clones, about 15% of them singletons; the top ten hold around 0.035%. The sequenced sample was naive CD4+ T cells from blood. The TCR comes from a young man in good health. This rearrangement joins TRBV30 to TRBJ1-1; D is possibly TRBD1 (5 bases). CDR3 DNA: TGTGCCTGGAAACCTCTACTTAGGGGGAACACTGAAGCTTTCTTT. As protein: CAWKPLLRGNTEAFF.